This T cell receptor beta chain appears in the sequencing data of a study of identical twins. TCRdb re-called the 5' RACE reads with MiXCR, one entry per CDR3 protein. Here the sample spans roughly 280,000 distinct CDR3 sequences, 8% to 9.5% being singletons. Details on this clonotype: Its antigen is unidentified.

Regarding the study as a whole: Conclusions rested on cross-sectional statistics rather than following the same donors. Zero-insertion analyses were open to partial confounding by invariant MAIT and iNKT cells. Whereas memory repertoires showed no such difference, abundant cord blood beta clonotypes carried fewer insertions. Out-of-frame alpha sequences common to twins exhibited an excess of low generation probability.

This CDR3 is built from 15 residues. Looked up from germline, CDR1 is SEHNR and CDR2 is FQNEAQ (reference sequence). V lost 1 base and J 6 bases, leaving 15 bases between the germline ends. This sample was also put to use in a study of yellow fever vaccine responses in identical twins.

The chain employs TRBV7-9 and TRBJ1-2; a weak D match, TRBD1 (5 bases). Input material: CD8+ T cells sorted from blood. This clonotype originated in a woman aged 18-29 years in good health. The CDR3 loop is CASSLGWGDLDGYTF. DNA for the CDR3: TGTGCCAGCAGCTTAGGATGGGGCGATCTTGATGGCTACACCTTC.